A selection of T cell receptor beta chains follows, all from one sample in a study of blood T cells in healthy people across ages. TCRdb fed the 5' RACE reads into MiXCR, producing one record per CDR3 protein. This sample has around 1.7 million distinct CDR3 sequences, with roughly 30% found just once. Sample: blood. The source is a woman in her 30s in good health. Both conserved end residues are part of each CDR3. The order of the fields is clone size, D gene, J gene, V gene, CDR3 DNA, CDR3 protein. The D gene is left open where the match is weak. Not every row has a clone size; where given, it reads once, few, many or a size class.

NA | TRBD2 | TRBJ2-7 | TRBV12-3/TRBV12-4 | TGTGCCAGCGGCATAGCCGGGACTAGGTCGGACGAGCAGTACTTC | CASGIAGTRSDEQYF
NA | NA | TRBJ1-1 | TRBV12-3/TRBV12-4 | TGTGCCAGCAGGTGGACCGGACGGATGAACACTGAAGCTTTCTTT | CASRWTGRMNTEAFF
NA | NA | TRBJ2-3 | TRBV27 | TGTGCCAGCAGTTCCCCCGGGACCCAGCCCACAGATACGCAGTATTTT | CASSSPGTQPTDTQYF
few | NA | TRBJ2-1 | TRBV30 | TGTGCCTGGGCCCGGGGGGAGCAGTTCTTC | CAWARGEQFF
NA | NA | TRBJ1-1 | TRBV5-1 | TGCGCCAGCAGCCCTCCCGGGGGAATGAACACTGAAGCTTTCTTT | CASSPPGGMNTEAFF
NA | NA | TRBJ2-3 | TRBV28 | TGTGCCAGCAGTTTGATTGTCCCCTCCTCAGATACGCAGTATTTT | CASSLIVPSSDTQYF
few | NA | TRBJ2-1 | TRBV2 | TGTGCCAGCAGTGTTCCCTTGGCGGAGCAGTTCTTC | CASSVPLAEQFF
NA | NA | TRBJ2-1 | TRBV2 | TGTGCCAGCAGTGAGGAAGGACCAAGCTACAATGAGCAGTTCTTC | CASSEEGPSYNEQFF
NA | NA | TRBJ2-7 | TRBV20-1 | TGCAGTGCTAGAGTTGACCCCCGATTCGCCTTCAATGAGCAGTACTTC | CSARVDPRFAFNEQYF
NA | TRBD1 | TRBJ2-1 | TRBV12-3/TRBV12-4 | TGTGCCAGCAGTTTAAGTGGGACAGGCTCTCTCTATGAGCAGTTCTTC | CASSLSGTGSLYEQFF
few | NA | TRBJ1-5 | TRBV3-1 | TGTGCCAGCAGCCTGCAGGGAAAGAATCAGCCCCAGCATTTT | CASSLQGKNQPQHF
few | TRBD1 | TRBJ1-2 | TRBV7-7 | TGTGCCAGCAGCTTAGGAGGGACAGGGGGAGTGGACTATGGCTACACCTTC | CASSLGGTGGVDYGYTF
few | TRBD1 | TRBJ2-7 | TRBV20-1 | TGCAGTGCTAGAACCTCGGGACAGGGCTACGAGCAGTACTTC | CSARTSGQGYEQYF
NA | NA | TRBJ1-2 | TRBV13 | TGTGCCAGCAGCCCCCGGCAGGGGAGGAGTGGCTACACCTTC | CASSPRQGRSGYTF
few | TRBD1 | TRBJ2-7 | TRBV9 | TGTGCCAGCAGCGCAAGAGACAGGGTGGACTACGAGCAGTACTTC | CASSARDRVDYEQYF
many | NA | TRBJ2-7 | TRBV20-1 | TGCAGTGCTAAGGGTACACCGGGGCAGTACTTC | CSAKGTPGQYF
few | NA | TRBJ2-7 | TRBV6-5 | TGTGCCAGCAGTGTACTTGCAACCGGGACCGATATTCAAGTGGGCGAGCAGTACTTC | CASSVLATGTDIQVGEQYF
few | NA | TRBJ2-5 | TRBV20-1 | TGCAGTGCTCCGTATCTACAGGAGACCCAGTACTTC | CSAPYLQETQYF
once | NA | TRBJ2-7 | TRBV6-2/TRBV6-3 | TGTGCCAACAGTCAAGACGTGAACACCTACGAGCAGTACTTC | CANSQDVNTYEQYF
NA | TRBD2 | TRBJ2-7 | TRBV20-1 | TGCAGTGCTGCTTACGGGACTAGTACCTACAATGAGCAGTACTTC | CSAAYGTSTYNEQYF
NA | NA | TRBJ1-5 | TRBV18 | TGTGCCAGCTCACCAACCCCCAACTTAAAAAGCAATCAGCCCCAGCATTTT | CASSPTPNLKSNQPQHF
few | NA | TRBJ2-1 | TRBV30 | TGTGCCGGAACGGCGGGACAAAACAATGAGCAGTTCTTC | CAGTAGQNNEQFF
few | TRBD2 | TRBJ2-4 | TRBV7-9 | TGTGCCAGCAGCACTTGGGACGGGGGGAACATTCAGTACTTC | CASSTWDGGNIQYF
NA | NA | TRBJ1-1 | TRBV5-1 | TGCGCCAGCAGCTTGATAGGGAAGGGTACTGAAGCTTTCTTT | CASSLIGKGTEAFF
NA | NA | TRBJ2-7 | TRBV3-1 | TGTGCCAGCGGGGAATGGGCCTCCTACGAGCAGTACTTC | CASGEWASYEQYF
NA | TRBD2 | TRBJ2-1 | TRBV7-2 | TGTGCCAGCAGCTTCGGCCCTACTAGCGTCAATGAGCAGTTCTTC | CASSFGPTSVNEQFF
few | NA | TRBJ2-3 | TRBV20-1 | TGCAGTGCTAACCTAGGAGATACGCAGTATTTT | CSANLGDTQYF
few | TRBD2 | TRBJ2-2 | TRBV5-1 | TGCGCCAGCAGCTTGTTGACTAGCGGGACGTATCTGACCGGGGAGCTGTTTTTT | CASSLLTSGTYLTGELFF
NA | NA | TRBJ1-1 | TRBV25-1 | TGTGCCAGCAGTGGACCGACACGGAACACTGAAGCTTTCTTT | CASSGPTRNTEAFF
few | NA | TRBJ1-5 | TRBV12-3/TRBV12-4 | TGTGCCAGCAGTCGCGCTAGCGGCCAGCCCCAGCATTTT | CASSRASGQPQHF
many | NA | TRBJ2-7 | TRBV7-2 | TGTGCCAGCAGCTTAGGCTCCATGGGGGGCGGCGAGCAGTACTTC | CASSLGSMGGGEQYF
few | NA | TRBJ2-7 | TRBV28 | TGTGCCAGCAGCTTAACCTCCACTGGTTTCTACGAGCAGTACTTC | CASSLTSTGFYEQYF
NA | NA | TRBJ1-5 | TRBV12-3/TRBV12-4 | TGTGCCAGCAGTCCCCCGGGAGGCAATCAGCCCCAGCATTTT | CASSPPGGNQPQHF
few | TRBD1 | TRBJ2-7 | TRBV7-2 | TGTGCCAACAGCTCCCAGGGGGCCAACGAGCAGTACTTC | CANSSQGANEQYF
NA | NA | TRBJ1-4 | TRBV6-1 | TGTGCCAGCAGTGATCAGACGGGCACTAATGAAAAACTGTTTTTT | CASSDQTGTNEKLFF
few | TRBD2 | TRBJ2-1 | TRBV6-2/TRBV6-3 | TGTGCCAGCAGCCAAGGGTTGGGGATTAGCGGGGGGCTCAGCTCCTACAATGAGCAGTTCTTC | CASSQGLGISGGLSSYNEQFF
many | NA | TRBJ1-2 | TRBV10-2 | TGCGCCAGCCTACAGGGAACCAACTATGGCTACACCTTC | CASLQGTNYGYTF
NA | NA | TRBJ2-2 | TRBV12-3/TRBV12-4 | TGTGCCAGCAGCCGGCCGGGTTCTAGCACCGGGGAGCTGTTTTTT | CASSRPGSSTGELFF
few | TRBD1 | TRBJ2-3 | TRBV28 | TGTGCCAGCAGTATACCCGGGACAGGGGGGTCAGATACGCAGTATTTT | CASSIPGTGGSDTQYF
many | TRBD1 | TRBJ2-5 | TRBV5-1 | TGCGCCAGCAGAAACGACAGGGGGCAAGAGACCCAGTACTTC | CASRNDRGQETQYF
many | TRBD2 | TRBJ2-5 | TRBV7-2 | TGTGCCAGCAGAACGGGACTAGCGGGGGGACAAGAGACCCAGTACTTC | CASRTGLAGGQETQYF
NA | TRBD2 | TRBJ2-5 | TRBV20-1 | TGCAGTGCGACCGGGACTAGCGGGAGATTCCAAGAGACCCAGTACTTC | CSATGTSGRFQETQYF
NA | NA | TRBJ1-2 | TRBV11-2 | TGTGCCAGCACCATGGGGTCGGGCAGGTCGGAGTACTATGGCTACACCTTC | CASTMGSGRSEYYGYTF
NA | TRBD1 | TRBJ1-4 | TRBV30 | TGTGCCTGGGGGGACAGGGCTTCAACTAATGAAAAACTGTTTTTT | CAWGDRASTNEKLFF
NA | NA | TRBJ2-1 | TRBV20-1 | TGCAGTGCTAGTCGGCAGCTGTTGGGTGGTGAGCAGTTCTTC | CSASRQLLGGEQFF
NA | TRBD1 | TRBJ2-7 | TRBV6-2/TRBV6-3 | TGTGCCAGCACCGATCGGGACAGGCCCGGTTACGAGCAGTACTTC | CASTDRDRPGYEQYF
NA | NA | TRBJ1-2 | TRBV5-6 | TGTGCCAGCAGGCAGCAGGGGCTCCATAACTATGGCTACACCTTC | CASRQQGLHNYGYTF
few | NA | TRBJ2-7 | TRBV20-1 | TGCAGTGCCTCAAAGGGGTTAACGAGCTCCTACAATGAGCAGTACTTC | CSASKGLTSSYNEQYF